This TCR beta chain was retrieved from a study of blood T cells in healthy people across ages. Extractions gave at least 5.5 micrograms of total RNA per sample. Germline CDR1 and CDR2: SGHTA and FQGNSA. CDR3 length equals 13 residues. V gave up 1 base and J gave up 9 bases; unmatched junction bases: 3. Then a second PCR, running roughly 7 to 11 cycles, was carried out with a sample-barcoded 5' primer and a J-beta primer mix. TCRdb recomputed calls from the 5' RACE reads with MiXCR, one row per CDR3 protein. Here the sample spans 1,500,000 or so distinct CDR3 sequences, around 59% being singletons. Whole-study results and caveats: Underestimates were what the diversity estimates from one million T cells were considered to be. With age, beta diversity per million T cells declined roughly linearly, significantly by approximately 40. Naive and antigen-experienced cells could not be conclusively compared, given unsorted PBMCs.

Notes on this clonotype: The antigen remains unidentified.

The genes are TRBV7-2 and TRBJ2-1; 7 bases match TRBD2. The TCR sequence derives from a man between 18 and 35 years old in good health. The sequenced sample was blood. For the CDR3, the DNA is TGTGCCAGCAGCTTAGAGGCGGGAGTTGAGCAGTTCTTC. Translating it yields CASSLEAGVEQFF.